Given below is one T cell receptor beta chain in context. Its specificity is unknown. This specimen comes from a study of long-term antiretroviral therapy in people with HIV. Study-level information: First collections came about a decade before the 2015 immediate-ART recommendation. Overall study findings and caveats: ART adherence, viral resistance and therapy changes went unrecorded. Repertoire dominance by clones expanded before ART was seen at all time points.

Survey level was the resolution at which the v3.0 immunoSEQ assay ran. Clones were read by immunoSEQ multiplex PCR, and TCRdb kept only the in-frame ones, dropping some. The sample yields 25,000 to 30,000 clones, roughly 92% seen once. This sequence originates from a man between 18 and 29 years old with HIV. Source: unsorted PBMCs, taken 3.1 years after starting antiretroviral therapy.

The CDR3 coding sequence is TGTGCCAGCAGCTTAGGCAGGGCCGTGTGGGGCGAGCAGTACTTC. Translated, it gives CASSLGRAVWGEQYF. This chain links TRBV7-3 with TRBJ2-7; tentatively, D is TRBD1 (5 bases). The germline V gene encodes CDR1 SGHTA and CDR2 FQGTGA. The CDR3 loop spans 15 amino acids. V shed 2 bases and J shed 6 bases, with 17 bases lying between them.